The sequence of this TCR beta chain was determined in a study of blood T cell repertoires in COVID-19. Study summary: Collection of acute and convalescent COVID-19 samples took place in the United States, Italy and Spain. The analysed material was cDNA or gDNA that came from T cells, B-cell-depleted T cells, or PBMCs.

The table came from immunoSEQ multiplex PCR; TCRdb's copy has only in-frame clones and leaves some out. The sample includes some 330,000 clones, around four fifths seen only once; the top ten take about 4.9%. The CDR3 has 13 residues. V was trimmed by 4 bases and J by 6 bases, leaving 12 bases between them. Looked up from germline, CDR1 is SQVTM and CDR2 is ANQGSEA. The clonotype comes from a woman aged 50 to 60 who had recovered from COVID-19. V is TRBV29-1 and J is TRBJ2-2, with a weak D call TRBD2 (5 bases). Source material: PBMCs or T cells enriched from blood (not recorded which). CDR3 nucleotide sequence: TGCAGCGTTGGGAGGACCGGGGCCGGGGAGCTGTTTTTT. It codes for CSVGRTGAGELFF.